Below are 20 T cell receptor beta chains sequenced from a single sample in a study of T cell clonality in common variable immunodeficiency. Sequencing was performed with immunoSEQ multiplex PCR; in TCRdb, only in-frame clones are kept and a portion is missing. This sample carries about 52,000 clones and no singletons, and about 2% goes to the top ten. Sequencing used peripheral blood mononuclear cells. Receptor source: a person between 18 and 75 years old in good health.

This clone occurred many times. The read ends 3 residues before the CDR3 terminus; that terminus is restored from the germline J gene. The gene calls are TRBV10-3 and TRBJ1-2, with D possibly matching TRBD1 (6 bases). Looked up from germline, CDR1 is ENHRY and CDR2 is SYGVKD. CDR3 size: 11 residues. The CDR3 loop is CAIKQGVGYTF. CDR3 DNA (partial): TGTGCCATCAAACAGGGTGTAGGC.

This clone appeared many times. From the germline J gene comes the end of the CDR3, since the read stops 3 residues before it. V gene TRBV19 combines with J gene TRBJ2-1; TRBD2 might be the D (6 bases). V was shortened by 5 bases and J by 4 bases, with 18 bases between the two germline ends. The CDR3 is made up of 16 amino acids. Germline V gene data show CDR1 as LNHDA and CDR2 as SQIVND (reference sequence). The CDR3 reads CASSGLSGLIYNEQFF. The part of the CDR3 DNA that was read is TGTGCCAGTAGTGGTCTAAGCGGGCTGATATACAATGAG.

This clone was counted ten times or more. Read data end 3 residues before the CDR3 end; the end is taken from the germline J gene. The chain combines TRBV14 with TRBJ2-1; TRBD1 agrees at 7 bases. The CDR3 consists of 15 residues. J gave up 0 bases and V 5 bases, and 4 bases lay outside the gene matches. Germline CDR1 is SGHDN and CDR2 is FVKESK. The CDR3 is CASSTGTASYNEQFF. CDR3 bases read: TGTGCCAGCAGCACCGGGACAGCCTCCTACAATGAG. The variable domain in full, with the rest retrieved from reference TRBV14 and TRBJ2-1, is EAGVTQFPSHSVIEKGQTVTLRCDPISGHDNLYWYRRVMGKEIKFLLHFVKESKQDESGMPNNRFLAERTGGTYSTLKVQPAELEDSGVYFCASSTGTASYNEQFFGPGTRLTVL.

Many counts were recorded for this clone. The observed sequence ends 3 residues before the CDR3 terminus, with the missing tail filled in from the germline J gene. The chain is built from TRBV5-1 and TRBJ2-5; 11 bases agree with TRBD2. Germline CDR1 SGHRS, CDR2 YFSETQ. With 4 bases clipped from V and 3 bases from J, the junction kept 5 bases outside the gene matches. The CDR3 length is 15 residues. CDR3 DNA, as far as it was read: TGCGCCAGCAGCCAGGGACTAGCGGTCGAAGAGACC. It encodes CASSQGLAVEET. The full CDR3 protein reads CASSQGLAVEETQYF. The full variable domain, its missing parts supplied by reference TRBV5-1 and TRBJ2-5, is KAGVTQTPRYLIKTRGQQVTLSCSPISGHRSVSWYQQTPGQGLQFLFEYFSETQRNKGNFPGRFSGRQFSNSRSEMNVSTLELGDSALYLCASSQGLAVEETQYFGPGTRLLVL.

In this sample, this clone turned up many times. The read terminates 3 residues ahead of where the CDR3 ends, so the germline J gene completes it. The rearrangement joins TRBV20-1 to TRBJ2-7, with TRBD2 identical over 13 bases. Losses at the gene ends were 0 bases for V and 5 bases for J; bases not matched to a gene: 4. Germline V gives CDR1 DFQATT, CDR2 SNEGSKA (reference sequence). CDR3 length: 15 residues. The CDR3 DNA, read in part, is TGCAGTGCTAGAGATTGGACTAGCGGGAGTAACGAG. Translation: CSARDWTSGSNE. The whole CDR3 sequence is CSARDWTSGSNEQYF.

This clone showed up many times. CDR3 DNA (partial): TGTGCCTGGAGTGTAGGTGCGGGGTCCAATGAG. It specifies CAWSVGAGSNE. The whole CDR3 sequence reads CAWSVGAGSNEQFF. The gene calls are TRBV30 and TRBJ2-1; maybe TRBD2 (6 bases). Read coverage stops 3 residues before the CDR3 terminus; the germline J gene supplies the remainder. Germline V gives CDR1 GTSNPN, CDR2 SVGIG (reference sequence). The V end was cut by 0 bases, the J end by 6 bases, with 12 bases between. The CDR3 contains 14 residues.

This clone was recorded at least ten times. The read is 3 residues too short to cover the CDR3 end, so that end is filled in from the germline J gene. The chain carries TRBV5-6 and TRBJ2-3, with a possible D match to TRBD2 (6 bases). The CDR3 is 14 residues long. Germline CDR1 reads SGHDT; CDR2 reads YYEEEE. CDR3 sequence reads: CASSPWRVGYTQYF. CDR3 DNA, as far as it was read: TGTGCCAGCAGCCCGTGGAGGGTTGGTTACACG.

This clone showed up many times. CDR3: CASLEGKRYEQYF. Partial CDR3 DNA: TGTGCCAGCTTGGAGGGGAAGCGCTACGAG. The rearrangement links TRBV2 to TRBJ2-7; D might be TRBD2 (6 bases). The CDR3 goes on 3 residues after the read ends, and that part is filled in from the germline J gene. Germline assignment: CDR1 SNHLY and CDR2 FYNNEI. The CDR3 loop spans 13 amino acids. Deletions cut 8 bases from V and 3 bases from J, with 14 bases between.

The table lists this clone with many counts. The read terminates 3 residues ahead of where the CDR3 ends, so the germline J gene completes it. This chain joins TRBV5-1 and TRBJ1-5, with unresolved D. The germline gives CDR1 SGHRS, CDR2 YFSETQ. With 1 base removed from V and 0 bases from J, the gap between germline ends came to 14 bases. CDR3 length equals 17 residues. The CDR3 DNA, read in part, is TGCGCCAGCAGCTTGATAGCAGATACATATAGCAATCAGCCC. Its protein product is CASSLIADTYSNQP. The full CDR3 reads CASSLIADTYSNQPQHF.

Many counts were recorded for this clone. This CDR3 reads CSADSSSSNEQFF. The covered CDR3 bases are TGCAGCGCTGACTCCAGCTCTAGCAATGAG. The chain recombines TRBV29-1 with TRBJ2-1, with D unclear. The CDR3 extends 3 residues past the end of the read, so its final part is completed from the germline J gene. Germline CDR1 SQVTM, CDR2 ANQGSEA. V dropped 7 bases and J dropped 6 bases, with 16 bases sitting between them. The CDR3 has 13 amino acids.

This clone was counted at least ten times. The read terminates 3 residues before the CDR3 end, so the remaining end is supplied by the germline J gene. J is TRBJ2-3 and V is TRBV2; D is perhaps TRBD1 (5 bases). CDR1 SNHLY and CDR2 FYNNEI come from the germline V gene. Trimming stripped 6 bases from V and 0 bases from J, with 16 bases between. There are 16 residues in the CDR3. The sequenced CDR3 bases are TGTGCCAGCAGGCTTGGGGCCCATCCTAGCACAGATACG. Its protein product is CASRLGAHPSTDT. The whole CDR3 protein reads CASRLGAHPSTDTQYF. The variable domain in full, completed from reference TRBV2 and TRBJ2-3, reads EPEVTQTPSHQVTQMGQEVILRCVPISNHLYFYWYRQILGQKVEFLVSFYNNEISEKSEIFDDQFSVERPDGSNFTLKIRSTKLEDSAMYFCASRLGAHPSTDTQYFGPGTRLTVL.

This clone was seen at least ten times. The read finishes 3 residues shy of the CDR3 end, and the germline J gene is used to complete it. The rearrangement links TRBV7-8 to TRBJ1-6; D not certain. The CDR3 totals 15 residues. Per the germline V gene, CDR1 is SGHVS and CDR2 is FQNEAQ. V was cut by 1 base and J by 6 bases, with 10 bases left in between. CDR3 in amino acids: CASSLERVSNSPLHF. Incomplete CDR3 DNA: TGTGCCAGCAGCTTAGAACGGGTATCTAATTCACCC.

This clone was detected only a few times. The sequence runs out 3 residues before the end of the CDR3; the remainder is reconstructed from the germline J gene. This rearrangement joins TRBV6-2 or TRBV6-3 to TRBJ2-7; D gene unclear. This CDR3 is built from 11 residues. Germline V gene sequence: CDR1 MNHEY, CDR2 SVGEGT. Trimming left V 6 bases short and J 5 bases short, with 8 bases between. The part of the CDR3 DNA that was read is TGTGCCAGCAGCGACCGGGACGAG. This codes for CASSDRDE. The whole CDR3 region reads CASSDRDEQYF.

Concerning this clone itself: With the read ending 3 residues before the CDR3 end, the germline J gene is used to fill in that end. The J gene is TRBJ2-5, the V gene TRBV2, with 8 bases matching TRBD1. V shed 7 bases and J 5 bases; nucleotides not matched to a gene: 6. The germline gives CDR1 SNHLY, CDR2 FYNNEI. The CDR3 runs to 13 residues. CDR3 residues: CASTGQGWETQYF. CDR3 DNA (partial): TGTGCCAGCACCGGACAGGGATGGGAGACC.

Ten or more counts support this clone. The CDR3 protein is CASRDSTVTDTQYF. The sequenced CDR3 bases are TGTGCCAGCAGGGATTCGACAGTTACAGATACG. The rearrangement links TRBV2 to TRBJ2-3, with D perhaps TRBD1 (5 bases). The sequenced fragment ends 3 residues before the CDR3 boundary, so the rest is inferred from the germline J gene. The CDR3 runs to 14 residues. Trimming took off 6 bases at V and 3 bases at J, with 13 bases between the two ends. CDR1 and CDR2 (germline): SNHLY, FYNNEI.

Ten or more counts support this clone. Coverage ceases 3 residues before the CDR3 finishes, and the germline J gene fills in the end. The chain combines TRBV19 with TRBJ1-2; tentative D call: TRBD1 (5 bases). Per the germline V gene, CDR1 is LNHDA and CDR2 is SQIVND (reference sequence). CDR3 length: 12 residues. CDR3 DNA, as far as it was read: TGTGCCAGTAGTACTGGGGCCCAGGGC. Its protein product is CASSTGAQG. Given in full, the CDR3 is CASSTGAQGYTF.

Details on this clone: The read ends 3 residues before the CDR3 terminus; that terminus is restored from the germline J gene. The chain is built from TRBV2 and TRBJ2-5; TRBD1 aligns across 8 bases. The CDR3 loop spans 14 amino acids. V shed 6 bases, J shed 5 bases, and the junction held 8 bases outside the gene matches. Germline CDR1 and CDR2: SNHLY and FYNNEI. CDR3 amino acids: CASSRQGARETQYF. CDR3 bases read: TGTGCCAGCAGCCGCCAGGGGGCCCGGGAGACC.

Concerning this clone: Sequencing ends 3 residues short of the CDR3 end; the germline J gene provides the rest. J is TRBJ1-1 and V is TRBV7-9; D might be TRBD1 (6 bases). Trimming removed 5 bases at V and 0 bases at J, with 13 bases between. Germline V gives CDR1 SEHNR, CDR2 FQNEAQ (reference sequence). The CDR3 covers 15 residues. The chain's CDR3 is CASSTRDNLNTEAFF. Partial CDR3 DNA: TGTGCCAGCAGCACCCGGGACAACCTGAACACTGAA.

This clone was seen at least ten times. The read stops 3 residues short of the end of the CDR3; the missing end is completed from the germline J gene. The chain joins TRBV6-1 to TRBJ2-7; the match to TRBD2 covers 8 bases. The junction had 8 bases not matched to a gene; V was cut back by 1 base and J by 3 bases. The CDR3 runs to 16 residues. The V gene's germline CDR1 is MNHNS and CDR2 SASEGT. The DNA read from the CDR3 is TGTGCCAGCAGTGAAGGCACTGCGGGGGGAATCTACGAG. Its translation is CASSEGTAGGIYE. The whole CDR3 reads CASSEGTAGGIYEQYF.

This clone was seen a handful of times. With the read ending 3 residues before the CDR3 end, the germline J gene is used to fill in that end. The chain joins TRBV30 to TRBJ1-4, with D possibly matching TRBD1 (5 bases). Germline CDR1 reads GTSNPN; CDR2 reads SVGIG (reference sequence). The length of the CDR3 is 15 residues. CDR3 DNA (partial): TGTGCCTGGAACAGAGCCCTCTCTGGGGCCAACGTA. Its protein product is CAWNRALSGANV. The CDR3, in full, reads CAWNRALSGANVLFF.